This T cell receptor (beta chain) was found in a study of radiation and T cells in renal cell carcinoma. Across the study: Nephrectomy followed 15 Gy stereotactic body radiation by 4 weeks.

Study-wide results and caveats: From baseline, blood top tumor clonotypes peaked at 2 weeks post-radiation.

As concerns this clone: Antigen: not known.

This sample's time point: blood 2 weeks post-SBRT. Noted treatment: 15 Gy SBRT to primary tumor, nephrectomy 4 weeks later. After SBRT, blood was collected at 2 and 4 weeks, plus baseline. The tumor was a clear cell renal cell carcinoma. Germline-derived CDR1 and CDR2 are MNHEY and SVGAGI. The CDR3 has 11 amino acids. Trimming removed 4 bases from V and 4 bases from J, with 4 bases in between. Assay used: immunoSEQ multiplex PCR; TCRdb lists only in-frame clones, some missing. Of about 130,000 clones in the sample, around 90% were seen once. The input for sequencing was blood, taken from a patient whose treatment included radiotherapy and nephrectomy. This clonotype was obtained from a woman in her 70s with renal cell carcinoma. This chain joins TRBV6-5 and TRBJ1-2; D unclear. CDR3 in amino acids: CASSSSYGYTF. In DNA, the CDR3 is TGTGCCAGCAGTTCTTCCTATGGCTACACCTTC.